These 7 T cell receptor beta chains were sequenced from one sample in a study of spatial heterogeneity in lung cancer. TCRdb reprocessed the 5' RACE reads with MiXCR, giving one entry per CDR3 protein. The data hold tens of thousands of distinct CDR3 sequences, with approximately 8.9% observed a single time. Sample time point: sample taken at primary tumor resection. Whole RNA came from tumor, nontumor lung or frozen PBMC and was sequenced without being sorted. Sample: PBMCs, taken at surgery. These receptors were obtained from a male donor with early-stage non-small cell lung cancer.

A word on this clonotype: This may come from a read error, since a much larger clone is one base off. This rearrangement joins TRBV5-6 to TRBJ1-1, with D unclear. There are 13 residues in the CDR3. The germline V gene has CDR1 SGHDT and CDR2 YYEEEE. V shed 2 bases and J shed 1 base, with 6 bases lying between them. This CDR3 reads CASSFEENTEAFF. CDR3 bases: TGTGCCAGCAGCTTTGAAGAGAACACTGAAGCTTTCTTT.

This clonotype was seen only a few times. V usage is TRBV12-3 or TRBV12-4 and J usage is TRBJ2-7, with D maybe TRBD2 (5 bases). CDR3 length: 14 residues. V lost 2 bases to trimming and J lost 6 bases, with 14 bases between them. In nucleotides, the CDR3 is TGTGCCAGCAGTTTATTGAGAGGGATGTCCGAGCAGTACTTC. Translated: CASSLLRGMSEQYF.

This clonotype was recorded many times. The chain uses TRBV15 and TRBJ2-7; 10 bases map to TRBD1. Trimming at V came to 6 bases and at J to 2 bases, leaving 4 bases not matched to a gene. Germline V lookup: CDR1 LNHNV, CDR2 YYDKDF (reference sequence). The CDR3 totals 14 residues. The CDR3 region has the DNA TGTGCCACCAGTAGGGACAGGGGAACCTACGAGCAGTACTTC. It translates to CATSRDRGTYEQYF.

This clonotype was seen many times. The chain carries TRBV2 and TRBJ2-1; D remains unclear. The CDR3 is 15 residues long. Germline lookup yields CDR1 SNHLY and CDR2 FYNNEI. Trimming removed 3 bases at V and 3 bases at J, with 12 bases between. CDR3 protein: CASSDFRVFYNEQFF. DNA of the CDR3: TGTGCCAGCAGTGATTTTAGGGTGTTCTACAATGAGCAGTTCTTC.

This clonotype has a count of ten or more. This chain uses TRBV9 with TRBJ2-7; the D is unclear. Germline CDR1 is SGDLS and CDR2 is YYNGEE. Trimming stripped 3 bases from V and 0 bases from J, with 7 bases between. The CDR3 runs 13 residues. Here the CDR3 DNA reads TGTGCCAGCAGCGCCGGGTCCTCCTACGAGCAGTACTTC. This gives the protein CASSAGSSYEQYF.

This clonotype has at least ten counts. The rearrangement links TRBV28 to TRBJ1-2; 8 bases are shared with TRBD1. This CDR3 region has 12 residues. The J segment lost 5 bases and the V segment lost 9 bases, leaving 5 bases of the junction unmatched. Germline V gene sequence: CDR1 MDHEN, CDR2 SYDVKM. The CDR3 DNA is TGTGCCAGTAAACAGGGGGATTATGGCTACACCTTC. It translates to CASKQGDYGYTF.

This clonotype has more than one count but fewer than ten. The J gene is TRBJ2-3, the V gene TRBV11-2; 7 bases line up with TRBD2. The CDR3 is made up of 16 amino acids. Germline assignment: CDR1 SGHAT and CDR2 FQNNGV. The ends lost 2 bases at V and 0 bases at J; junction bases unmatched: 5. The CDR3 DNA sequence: TGTGCCAGCAGCTTACTACTAGCGCTGAGCACAGATACGCAGTATTTT. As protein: CASSLLLALSTDTQYF.